One and the same sample provided the 10 T cell receptor beta chains below, sequenced in a study of blood T cells in healthy people across ages. The authors ran a second PCR of about 7 to 11 cycles using a sample-barcoded 5' primer and a J-beta primer mix. One entry per CDR3 protein, called by TCRdb with MiXCR from the 5' RACE reads. Among roughly 650,000 distinct CDR3 sequences listed, about 34% were seen once. Sequencing input: blood. The receptor source for this set is a woman of 80 years or more in good health.

Worth noting for this clonotype: One end of the junction does not line up with germline, which may come from a read error. V usage is TRBV5-1 and J usage is TRBJ1-1; D call uncertain. The length of the CDR3 is 13 residues. Germline CDR1 reads SGHRS; CDR2 reads YFSETQ. The CDR3 spells CASNLEVNTEAFF. Here the CDR3 DNA reads TGCGCCAGCAACTTGGAAGTGAACACTGAAGCTTTCTTT.

The CDR3 region has the DNA TGCAGTGCTAGAGCCCGACCGCTGGGGGGCAGGCAGACCCACAATGAGCAGTTCTTC. Protein sequence: CSARARPLGGRQTHNEQFF. The V and J genes are TRBV20-1 and TRBJ2-1; D assignment may be TRBD1 or TRBD2 (6 bases each). V was cut by 1 base and J by 5 bases, with 27 bases left in between. The germline V gene encodes CDR1 DFQATT and CDR2 SNEGSKA (reference sequence). There are 19 residues in the CDR3.

The table lists this clonotype with many counts. This chain links TRBV7-2 with TRBJ2-7; no firm D call. V shed 1 base and J shed 3 bases, with 7 bases lying between them. The CDR3 totals 13 residues. Germline V gives CDR1 SGHTA, CDR2 FQGNSA. CDR3 coding DNA: TGTGCCAGCAGCTTAGAGCACCACTACGAGCAGTACTTC. It translates to CASSLEHHYEQYF.

Ten or more counts support this clonotype. The chain employs TRBV27 and TRBJ2-7, with 8 bases fitting TRBD1. Trimming took 2 bases from V and 1 from J; bases not matched to a gene: 10. Germline lookup yields CDR1 MNHEY and CDR2 SMNVEV (reference sequence). This CDR3 contains 17 residues. CDR3 sequence reads: CASSLGTLGQGSYEQYF. In DNA form, the CDR3 reads TGTGCCAGCAGTTTAGGGACTTTAGGACAGGGATCCTACGAGCAGTACTTC.

This clonotype has a count of ten or more. The chain employs TRBV6-5 and TRBJ1-2, with D unclear. The germline gives CDR1 MNHEY, CDR2 SVGAGI. The CDR3 extends over 12 amino acids. The V and J ends lost 10 bases and 8 bases respectively, with 17 bases between them. The CDR3 loop reads CATSAGGEGYTF. CDR3 sequence (DNA): TGTGCCACCTCAGCGGGCGGGGAAGGCTACACCTTC.

This clonotype was observed at least ten times. V usage is TRBV6-1 and J usage is TRBJ2-5; the D call may be TRBD1 or TRBD2 (5 bases each). Trimming cost V 6 bases and J 5 bases, with 22 bases left between them. The CDR3 length is 16 residues. CDR1 MNHNS and CDR2 SASEGT come from the germline V gene. The CDR3 coding sequence is TGTGCCAGCAGGGGATACCGGGACCGCTCCCGGGAGACCCAGTACTTC. This sequence encodes CASRGYRDRSRETQYF.

This sequence joins TRBV7-8 and TRBJ1-1; tentative D call: TRBD1 (6 bases). The germline CDR1 and CDR2 sequences are SGHVS and FQNEAQ. The V and J ends lost 1 base and 8 bases respectively, with 17 bases between them. The length of the CDR3 is 15 residues. The CDR3 bases are TGTGCCAGCAGCTTAGGTCGCAGGGGCCCTCCCGAAGCTTTCTTT. It yields the protein CASSLGRRGPPEAFF.

This chain links TRBV7-9 with TRBJ2-4, with a tentative D call TRBD1 (5 bases). The better agreement between TRBJ2-7 and the DNA end casts doubt on the J call. Germline loops: CDR1 SEHNR, CDR2 FQNEAQ (reference sequence). This CDR3 has 11 amino acids. CDR3 amino acids: CASSQGNEQYF. The CDR3 DNA reads TGTGCCAGCAGTCAGGGTAACGAGCAGTACTTC.

This clonotype was picked up a small number of times. This chain links TRBV2 with TRBJ1-2, with a possible D match to TRBD1 (5 bases). Trimming pared 4 bases from V and 3 bases from J, leaving 6 bases between. CDR3 length: 12 amino acids. Germline assignment: CDR1 SNHLY and CDR2 FYNNEI. DNA for the CDR3: TGTGCCAGCAGTGTGACAGACTATGGCTACACCTTC. This translates into CASSVTDYGYTF.

The chain carries TRBV7-2 and TRBJ2-3; 10 bases agree with TRBD2. The CDR3 spans 16 residues. Germline CDR1 reads SGHTA; CDR2 reads FQGNSA. The V gene end was trimmed by 3 bases and the J gene end by 0 bases; junction bases not matched to a gene: 3. The CDR3, as DNA: TGTGCCAGCAGCTTCCGGACTAGCGGAAGCACAGATACGCAGTATTTT. Translated, it gives CASSFRTSGSTDTQYF. The whole variable domain, remainder taken from reference TRBV7-2 and TRBJ2-3, is GAGVSQSPSNKVTEKGKDVELRCDPISGHTALYWYRQSLGQGLEFLIYFQGNSAPDKSGLPSDRFSAERTGGSVSTLTIQRTQQEDSAVYLCASSFRTSGSTDTQYFGPGTRLTVL.